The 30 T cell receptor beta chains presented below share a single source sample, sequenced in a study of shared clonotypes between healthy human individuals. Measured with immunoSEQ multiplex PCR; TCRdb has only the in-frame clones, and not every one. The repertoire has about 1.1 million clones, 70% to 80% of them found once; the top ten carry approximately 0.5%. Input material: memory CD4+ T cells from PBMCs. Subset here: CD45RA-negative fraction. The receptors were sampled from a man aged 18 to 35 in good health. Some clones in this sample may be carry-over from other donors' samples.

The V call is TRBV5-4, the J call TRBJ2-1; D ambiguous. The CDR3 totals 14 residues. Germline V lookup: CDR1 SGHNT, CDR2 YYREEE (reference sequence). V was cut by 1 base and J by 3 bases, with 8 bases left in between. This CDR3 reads CASSLRFDYNEQFF. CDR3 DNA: TGTGCCAGCAGCTTGAGGTTTGACTACAATGAGCAGTTCTTC.

CDR3: CASRGTGESSEQYF. The CDR3 DNA follows: TGTGCCAGCAGAGGAACAGGGGAGTCGTCCGAGCAGTACTTC. The chain uses TRBV6-5 and TRBJ2-7, with 7 nucleotides matching TRBD1. The germline CDR1 and CDR2 sequences are MNHEY and SVGAGI. The CDR3 runs 14 residues. V shed 6 bases, J shed 6 bases, and the junction held 11 bases outside the gene matches.

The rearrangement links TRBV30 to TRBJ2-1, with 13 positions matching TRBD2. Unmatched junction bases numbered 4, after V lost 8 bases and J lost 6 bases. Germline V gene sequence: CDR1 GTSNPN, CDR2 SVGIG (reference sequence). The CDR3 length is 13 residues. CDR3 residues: CARGTSGANEQFF. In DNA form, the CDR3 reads TGTGCCCGAGGGACTAGCGGGGCCAATGAGCAGTTCTTC.

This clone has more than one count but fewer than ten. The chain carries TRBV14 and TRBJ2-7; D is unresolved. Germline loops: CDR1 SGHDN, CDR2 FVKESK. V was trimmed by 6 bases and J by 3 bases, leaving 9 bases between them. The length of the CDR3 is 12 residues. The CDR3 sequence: CASSATNYEQYF. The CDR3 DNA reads TGTGCCAGCAGTGCCACAAACTACGAGCAGTACTTC.

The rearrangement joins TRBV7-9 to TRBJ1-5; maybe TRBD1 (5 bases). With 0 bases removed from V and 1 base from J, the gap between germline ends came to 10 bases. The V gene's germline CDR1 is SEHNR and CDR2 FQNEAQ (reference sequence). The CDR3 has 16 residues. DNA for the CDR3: TGTGCCAGCAGCTTAGCGCTAGGGGTAAGCAATCAGCCCCAGCATTTT. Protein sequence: CASSLALGVSNQPQHF.

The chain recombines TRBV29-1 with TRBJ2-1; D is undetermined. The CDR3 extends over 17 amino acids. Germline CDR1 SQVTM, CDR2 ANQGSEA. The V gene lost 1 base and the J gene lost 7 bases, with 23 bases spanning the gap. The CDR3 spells CSVEVSLRSRLGNEQFF. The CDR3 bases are TGCAGCGTTGAAGTGTCGCTACGGTCCCGCTTAGGGAATGAGCAGTTCTTC.

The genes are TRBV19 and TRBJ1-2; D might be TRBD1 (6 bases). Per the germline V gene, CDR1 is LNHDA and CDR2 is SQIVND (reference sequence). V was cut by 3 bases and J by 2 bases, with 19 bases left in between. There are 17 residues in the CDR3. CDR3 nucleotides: TGTGCCAGTAGTATCCGAGGCAGGGGAGTAGGCAACTATGGCTACACCTTC. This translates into CASSIRGRGVGNYGYTF.

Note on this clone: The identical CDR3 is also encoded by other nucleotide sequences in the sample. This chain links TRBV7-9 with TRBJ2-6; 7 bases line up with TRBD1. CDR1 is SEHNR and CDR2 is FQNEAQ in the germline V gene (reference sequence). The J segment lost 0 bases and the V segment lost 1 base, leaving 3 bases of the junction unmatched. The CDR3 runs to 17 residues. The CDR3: CASSLGQGDSGANVLTF. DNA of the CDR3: TGTGCCAGCAGCTTAGGACAGGGAGACTCTGGGGCCAACGTCCTGACTTTC.

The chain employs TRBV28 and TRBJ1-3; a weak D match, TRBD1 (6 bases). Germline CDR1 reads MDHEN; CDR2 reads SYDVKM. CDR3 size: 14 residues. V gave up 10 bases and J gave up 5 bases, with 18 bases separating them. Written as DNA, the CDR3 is TGTGCCATAACAACCCAGGGGTCTCGAAACACCATATATTTT. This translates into CAITTQGSRNTIYF.

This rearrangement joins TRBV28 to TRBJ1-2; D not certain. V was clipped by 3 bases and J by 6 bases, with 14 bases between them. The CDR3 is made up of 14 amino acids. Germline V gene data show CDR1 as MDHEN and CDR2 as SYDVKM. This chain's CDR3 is CASSFSGRAHGYTF. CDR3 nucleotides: TGTGCCAGCAGTTTTTCTGGTAGGGCCCATGGCTACACCTTC.

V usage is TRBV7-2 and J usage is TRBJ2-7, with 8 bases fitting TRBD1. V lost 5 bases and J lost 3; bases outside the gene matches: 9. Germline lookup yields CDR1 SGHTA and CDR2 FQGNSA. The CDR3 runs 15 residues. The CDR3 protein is CASSLQTGVGYEQYF. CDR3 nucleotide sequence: TGTGCCAGCAGCCTCCAGACAGGGGTGGGCTACGAGCAGTACTTC. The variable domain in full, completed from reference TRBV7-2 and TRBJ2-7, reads GAGVSQSPSNKVTEKGKDVELRCDPISGHTALYWYRQSLGQGLEFLIYFQGNSAPDKSGLPSDRFSAERTGGSVSTLTIQRTQQEDSAVYLCASSLQTGVGYEQYFGPGTRLTVT.

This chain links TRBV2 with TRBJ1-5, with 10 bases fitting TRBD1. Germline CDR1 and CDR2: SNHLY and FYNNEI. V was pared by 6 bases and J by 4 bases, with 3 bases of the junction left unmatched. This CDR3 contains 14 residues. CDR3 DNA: TGTGCCAGCAGCGGGACAGGGGAAAATCAGCCCCAGCATTTT. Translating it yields CASSGTGENQPQHF. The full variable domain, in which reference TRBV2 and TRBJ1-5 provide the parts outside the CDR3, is EPEVTQTPSHQVTQMGQEVILRCVPISNHLYFYWYRQILGQKVEFLVSFYNNEISEKSEIFDDQFSVERPDGSNFTLKIRSTKLEDSAMYFCASSGTGENQPQHFGDGTRLSIL.

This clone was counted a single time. This chain's CDR3 is CASSYQETNYEQYF. As DNA, the CDR3 is TGTGCCAGCAGTTACCAGGAGACGAACTACGAGCAGTACTTC. The chain uses TRBV6-6 and TRBJ2-7; D remains ambiguous. This CDR3 is 14 amino acids long. The germline CDR1 and CDR2 sequences are MNHNY and SVGAGI (reference sequence). Trimming removed 2 bases at V and 3 bases at J, with 11 bases between.

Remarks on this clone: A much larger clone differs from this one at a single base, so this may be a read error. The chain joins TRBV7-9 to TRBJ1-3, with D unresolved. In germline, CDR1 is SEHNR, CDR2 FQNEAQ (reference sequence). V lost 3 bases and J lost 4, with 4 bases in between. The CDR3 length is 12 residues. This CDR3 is CASSFQGNTIYF. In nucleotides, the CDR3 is TGTGCCAGCAGCTTCCAGGGAAACACCATATATTTT.

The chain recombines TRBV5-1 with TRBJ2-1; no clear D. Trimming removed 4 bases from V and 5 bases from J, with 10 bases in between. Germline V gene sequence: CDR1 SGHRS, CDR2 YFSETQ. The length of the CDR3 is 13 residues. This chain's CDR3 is CASSGLTDNEQFF. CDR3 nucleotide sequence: TGCGCCAGCAGCGGTTTAACCGACAATGAGCAGTTCTTC. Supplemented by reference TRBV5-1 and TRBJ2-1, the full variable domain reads KAGVTQTPRYLIKTRGQQVTLSCSPISGHRSVSWYQQTPGQGLQFLFEYFSETQRNKGNFPGRFSGRQFSNSRSEMNVSTLELGDSALYLCASSGLTDNEQFFGPGTRLTVL.

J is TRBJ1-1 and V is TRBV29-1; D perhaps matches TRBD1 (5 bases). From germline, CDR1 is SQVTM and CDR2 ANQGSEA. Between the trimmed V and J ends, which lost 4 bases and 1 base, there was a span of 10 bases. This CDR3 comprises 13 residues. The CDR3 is CSVAGRANTEAFF. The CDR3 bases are TGCAGCGTTGCGGGCAGGGCGAACACTGAAGCTTTCTTT. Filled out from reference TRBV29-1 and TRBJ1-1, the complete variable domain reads SAVISQKPSRDICQRGTSLTIQCQVDSQVTMMFWYRQQPGQSLTLIATANQGSEATYESGFVIDKFPISRPNLTFSTLTVSNMSPEDSSIYLCSVAGRANTEAFFGQGTRLTVV.

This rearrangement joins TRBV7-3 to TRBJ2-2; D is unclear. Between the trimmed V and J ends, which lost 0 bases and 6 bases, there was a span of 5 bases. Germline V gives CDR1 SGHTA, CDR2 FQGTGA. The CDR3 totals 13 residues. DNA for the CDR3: TGTGCCAGCAGCTTAACAGTGTCCGGGGAGCTGTTTTTT. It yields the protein CASSLTVSGELFF.

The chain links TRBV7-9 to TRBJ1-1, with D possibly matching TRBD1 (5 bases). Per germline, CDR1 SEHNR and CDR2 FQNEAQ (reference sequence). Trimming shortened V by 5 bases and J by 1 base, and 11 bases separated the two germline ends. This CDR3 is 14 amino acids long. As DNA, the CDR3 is TGTGCCAGCAGCGCCCGACAGAAGAACACTGAAGCTTTCTTT. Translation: CASSARQKNTEAFF. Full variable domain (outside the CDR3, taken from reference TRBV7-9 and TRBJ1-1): DTGVSQNPRHKITKRGQNVTFRCDPISEHNRLYWYRQTLGQGPEFLTYFQNEAQLEKSRLLSDRFSAERPKGSFSTLEIQRTEQGDSAMYLCASSARQKNTEAFFGQGTRLTVV.

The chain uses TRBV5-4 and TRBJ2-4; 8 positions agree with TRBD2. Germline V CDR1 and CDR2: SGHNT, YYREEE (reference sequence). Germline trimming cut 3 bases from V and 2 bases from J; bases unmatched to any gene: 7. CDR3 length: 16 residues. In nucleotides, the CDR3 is TGTGCCAGCAGCTCGGGGGGGGATGCTACCAAAAACATTCAGTACTTC. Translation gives CASSSGGDATKNIQYF.

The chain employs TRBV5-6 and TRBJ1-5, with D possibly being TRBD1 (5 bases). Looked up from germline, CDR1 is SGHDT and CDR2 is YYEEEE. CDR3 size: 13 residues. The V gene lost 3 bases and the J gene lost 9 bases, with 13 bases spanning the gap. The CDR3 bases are TGTGCCAGCAGCTACTCGGGGGGAAGGCCCCAGCATTTT. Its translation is CASSYSGGRPQHF.

CDR3 DNA: TGTGCCAGCAGCGTAGGACAGGGAGGATATGGCTACACCTTC. This sequence encodes CASSVGQGGYGYTF. V usage is TRBV7-9 and J usage is TRBJ1-2; 8 positions agree with TRBD1. The CDR3 is made up of 14 amino acids. In germline, CDR1 is SEHNR, CDR2 FQNEAQ (reference sequence). V trimming: 5 bases; J trimming: 5 bases; junction bases outside the gene matches: 7.

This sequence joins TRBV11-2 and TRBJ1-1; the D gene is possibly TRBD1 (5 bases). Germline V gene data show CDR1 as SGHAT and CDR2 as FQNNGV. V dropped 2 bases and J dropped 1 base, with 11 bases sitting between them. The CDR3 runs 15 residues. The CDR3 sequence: CASSLISGTNTEAFF. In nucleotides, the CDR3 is TGTGCCAGCAGCTTAATTTCAGGGACGAACACTGAAGCTTTCTTT.

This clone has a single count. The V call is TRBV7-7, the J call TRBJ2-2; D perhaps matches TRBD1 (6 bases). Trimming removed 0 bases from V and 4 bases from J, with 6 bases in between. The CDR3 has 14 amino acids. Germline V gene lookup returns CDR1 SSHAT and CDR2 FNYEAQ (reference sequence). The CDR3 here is CASSLAGGTGELFF. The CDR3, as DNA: TGTGCCAGCAGCTTAGCAGGGGGCACCGGGGAGCTGTTTTTT.

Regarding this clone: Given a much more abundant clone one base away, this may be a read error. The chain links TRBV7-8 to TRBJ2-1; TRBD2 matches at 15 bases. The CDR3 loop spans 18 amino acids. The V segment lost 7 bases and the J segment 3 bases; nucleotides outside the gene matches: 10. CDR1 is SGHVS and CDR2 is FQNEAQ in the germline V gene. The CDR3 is CASNRPGTSGRHYNEQFF. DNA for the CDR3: TGTGCCAGCAACCGTCCCGGGACTAGCGGGAGGCACTACAATGAGCAGTTCTTC. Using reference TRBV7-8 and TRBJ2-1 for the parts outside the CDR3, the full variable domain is GAGVSQSPRYKVAKRGQDVALRCDPISGHVSLFWYQQALGQGPEFLTYFQNEAQLDKSGLPSDRFFAERPEGSVSTLKIQRTQQEDSAVYLCASNRPGTSGRHYNEQFFGPGTRLTVL.

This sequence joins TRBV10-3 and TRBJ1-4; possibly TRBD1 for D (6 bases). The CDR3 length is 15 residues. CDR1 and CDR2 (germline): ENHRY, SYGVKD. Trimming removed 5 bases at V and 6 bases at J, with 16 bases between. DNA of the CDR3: TGTGCCATCAGTCCCCGGGGGGCTCAAGATGAAAAACTGTTTTTT. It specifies CAISPRGAQDEKLFF.

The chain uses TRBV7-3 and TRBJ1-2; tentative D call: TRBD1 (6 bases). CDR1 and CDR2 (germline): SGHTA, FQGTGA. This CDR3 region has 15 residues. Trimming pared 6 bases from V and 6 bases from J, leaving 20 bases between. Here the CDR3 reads CASRQQPAGVDGYTF. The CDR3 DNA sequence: TGTGCCAGCAGACAACAGCCAGCAGGGGTGGATGGCTACACCTTC. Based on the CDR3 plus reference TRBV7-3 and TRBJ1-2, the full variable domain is GAGVSQTPSNKVTEKGKYVELRCDPISGHTALYWYRQSLGQGPEFLIYFQGTGAADDSGLPNDRFFAVRPEGSVSTLKIQRTERGDSAVYLCASRQQPAGVDGYTFGSGTRLTVV.

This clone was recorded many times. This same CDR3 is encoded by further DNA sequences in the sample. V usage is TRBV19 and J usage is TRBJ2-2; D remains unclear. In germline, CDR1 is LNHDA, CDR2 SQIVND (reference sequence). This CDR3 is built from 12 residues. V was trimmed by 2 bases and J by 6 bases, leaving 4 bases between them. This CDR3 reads CASSIRAGELFF. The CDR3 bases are TGTGCCAGTAGTATACGGGCCGGGGAGCTGTTTTTT.

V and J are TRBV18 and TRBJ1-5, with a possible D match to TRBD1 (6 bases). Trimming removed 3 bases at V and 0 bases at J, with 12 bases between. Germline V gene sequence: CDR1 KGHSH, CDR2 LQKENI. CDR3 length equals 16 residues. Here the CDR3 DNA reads TGTGCCAGCTCACCCTGGGGGGCCGATAGCAATCAGCCCCAGCATTTT. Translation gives CASSPWGADSNQPQHF.

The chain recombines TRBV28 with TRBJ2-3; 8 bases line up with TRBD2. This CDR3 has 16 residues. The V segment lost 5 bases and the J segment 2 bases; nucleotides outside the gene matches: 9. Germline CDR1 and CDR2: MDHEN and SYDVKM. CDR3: CASSHLGAGDTDTQYF. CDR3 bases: TGTGCCAGCAGTCACCTAGGAGCGGGAGACACAGATACGCAGTATTTT.

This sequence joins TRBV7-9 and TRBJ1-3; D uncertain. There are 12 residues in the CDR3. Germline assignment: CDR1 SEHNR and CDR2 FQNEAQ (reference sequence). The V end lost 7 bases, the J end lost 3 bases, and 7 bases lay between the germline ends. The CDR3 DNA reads TGTGCCAGCACCACCCTTGGAAACACCATATATTTT. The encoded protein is CASTTLGNTIYF.